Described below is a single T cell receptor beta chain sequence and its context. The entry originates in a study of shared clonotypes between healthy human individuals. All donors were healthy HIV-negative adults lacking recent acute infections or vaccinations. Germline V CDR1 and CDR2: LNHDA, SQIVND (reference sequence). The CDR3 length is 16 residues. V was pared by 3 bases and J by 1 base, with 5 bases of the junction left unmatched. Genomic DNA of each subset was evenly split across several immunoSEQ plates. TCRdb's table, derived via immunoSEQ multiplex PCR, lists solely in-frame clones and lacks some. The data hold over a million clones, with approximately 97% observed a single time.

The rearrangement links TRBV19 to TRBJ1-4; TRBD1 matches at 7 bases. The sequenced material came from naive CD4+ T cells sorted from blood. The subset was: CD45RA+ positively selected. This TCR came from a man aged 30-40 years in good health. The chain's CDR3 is CASSIGTVRTNEKLFF. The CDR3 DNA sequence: TGTGCCAGTAGTATCGGGACAGTACGAACTAATGAAAAACTGTTTTTT. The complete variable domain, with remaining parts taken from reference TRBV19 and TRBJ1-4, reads DGGITQSPKYLFRKEGQNVTLSCEQNLNHDAMYWYRQDPGQGLRLIYYSQIVNDFQKGDIAEGYSVSREKKESFPLTVTSAQKNPTAFYLCASSIGTVRTNEKLFFGSGTQLSVL.